This T cell receptor beta chain was recorded in a study of molecular identifiers for immune sequencing clone quantification. Study as a whole: Split five ways in replicates, RNA from roughly 20,000 or 100,000 naive CD8 cells had four portions sequenced. Study-wide results and limits: Amid roughly 1 million naive cells, spiked Jurkat TCR RNA from one cell was reportedly still detectable.

TCRdb used MiXCR to reprocess the PCR reads, holding one entry per CDR3 protein. The sample holds under 350,000 distinct CDR3 sequences, roughly 24% seen once. This clonotype has at least ten counts. The antigen remains undetermined. Between roughly 19,000 and 1,100,000 sorted cells, with 10%, 30% or 50% RNA, yielded naive CD8 libraries. In the sort, naive CD8 T cells were defined as CD8+CD4-CCR7+CD45RA+. There are 15 residues in the CDR3. The V and J ends lost 8 bases and 8 bases respectively, with 24 bases between them. Per the germline V gene, CDR1 is SNHLY and CDR2 is FYNNEI. This rearrangement joins TRBV2 to TRBJ1-2; the D is unclear. Input material: naive CD8+ T cells from blood, with Jurkat cell RNA spiked in. Subset meaning: FACS-sorted CD8+CD4-CCR7+CD45RA+ naive T cells. The sequence was obtained from a human donor in good health. Some libraries in this study had Jurkat cell RNA spiked in. CDR3 DNA sequence: TGTGCCAGCGGAGCCCTGGACGGTTTCTATTCCGGCTACACCTTC. Translated, it gives CASGALDGFYSGYTF.